A selection of T cell receptor beta chains follows, all from one sample in a study of T-cell memory formation after mild COVID-19. Using its own MiXCR run on the 5' RACE reads, TCRdb lists one record per CDR3 protein. The sample records roughly 300,000 distinct CDR3 sequences, over 7% being singletons. Sample: PBMCs or a T cell subset sorted from them (not recorded which). Source of these receptors: a young man who had mild COVID-19 (a few samples of this study predate the infection). Cell type and time point are not known. Each CDR3 is given with its conserved first and last residue. A D gene is named only where the DNA matches it firmly. The size entry is marked missing in some rows and otherwise reads once, few, many or a size class.

d_gene: TRBD2; v_gene: TRBV5-1; j_gene: TRBJ2-1; abundance: few; CDR3aa: CASRPAGGDYNEQFF; CDR3nt: TGCGCCAGCAGACCGGCCGGGGGGGATTACAATGAGCAGTTCTTC
d_gene: NA; v_gene: TRBV5-1; j_gene: TRBJ2-7; abundance: NA; CDR3aa: CASSSAPGTSYEQYF; CDR3nt: TGCGCCAGCAGCTCGGCCCCAGGGACCTCCTACGAGCAGTACTTC
d_gene: NA; v_gene: TRBV10-3; j_gene: TRBJ1-5; abundance: NA; CDR3aa: CAISGAGSNQPQHF; CDR3nt: TGTGCCATCAGTGGGGCCGGTAGCAATCAGCCCCAGCATTTT
d_gene: NA; v_gene: TRBV10-3; j_gene: TRBJ1-1; abundance: few; CDR3aa: CAISEGGRRDTEAFF; CDR3nt: TGTGCCATCAGTGAGGGGGGCCGACGGGACACTGAAGCTTTCTTT
d_gene: NA; v_gene: TRBV4-1; j_gene: TRBJ1-5; abundance: few; CDR3aa: CASSPETGRNQPQHF; CDR3nt: TGCGCCAGCAGCCCAGAAACAGGGCGCAATCAGCCCCAGCATTTT
d_gene: NA; v_gene: TRBV27; j_gene: TRBJ2-3; abundance: few; CDR3aa: CASTPGLFALDTQYF; CDR3nt: TGTGCCAGCACCCCGGGACTTTTTGCACTCGATACGCAGTATTTT
d_gene: TRBD2; v_gene: TRBV6-1; j_gene: TRBJ2-3; abundance: NA; CDR3aa: CASSEARGGTDTQYF; CDR3nt: TGTGCCAGCAGTGAAGCGCGGGGGGGCACAGATACGCAGTATTTT
d_gene: TRBD2; v_gene: TRBV4-3; j_gene: TRBJ2-1; abundance: few; CDR3aa: CASSQDQRGGLEQFF; CDR3nt: TGCGCCAGCAGCCAAGATCAGCGGGGGGGTCTCGAGCAGTTCTTC
d_gene: NA; v_gene: TRBV3-1; j_gene: TRBJ1-2; abundance: few; CDR3aa: CASSQGRGWYGYTF; CDR3nt: TGTGCCAGCAGCCAAGGGAGGGGATGGTATGGCTACACCTTC
d_gene: TRBD2; v_gene: TRBV12-3/TRBV12-4; j_gene: TRBJ2-7; abundance: few; CDR3aa: CASSPSGGGIEQYF; CDR3nt: TGTGCCAGCAGCCCCTCCGGGGGGGGTATCGAGCAGTACTTC
d_gene: TRBD2; v_gene: TRBV7-6; j_gene: TRBJ2-5; abundance: many; CDR3aa: CASSLGLATGAGETQYF; CDR3nt: TGTGCCAGCAGCTTGGGACTAGCGACCGGGGCGGGAGAGACCCAGTACTTC
d_gene: NA; v_gene: TRBV7-2; j_gene: TRBJ1-6; abundance: few; CDR3aa: CASSFGGFNSPLHF; CDR3nt: TGTGCCAGCAGCTTTGGTGGTTTTAATTCACCCCTCCACTTT
d_gene: NA; v_gene: TRBV7-3; j_gene: TRBJ2-2; abundance: few; CDR3aa: CASSRTPLNTGELFF; CDR3nt: TGTGCCAGCAGCCGGACACCGTTGAACACCGGGGAGCTGTTTTTT
d_gene: NA; v_gene: TRBV16; j_gene: TRBJ2-7; abundance: NA; CDR3aa: CASSQSHSSYEQYF; CDR3nt: TGTGCCAGCAGCCAATCCCACAGCTCCTACGAGCAGTACTTC
d_gene: TRBD2; v_gene: TRBV29-1; j_gene: TRBJ2-3; abundance: NA; CDR3aa: CSVGGLAGFSSTDTQYF; CDR3nt: TGCAGCGTGGGGGGACTAGCGGGGTTCTCTAGCACAGATACGCAGTATTTT
d_gene: NA; v_gene: TRBV9; j_gene: TRBJ2-3; abundance: NA; CDR3aa: CASSVLVTDTQYF; CDR3nt: TGTGCCAGCAGCGTACTCGTCACAGATACGCAGTATTTT
d_gene: TRBD1; v_gene: TRBV7-2; j_gene: TRBJ1-2; abundance: NA; CDR3aa: CASSKDRGGGYTF; CDR3nt: TGTGCCAGCAGCAAGGACAGGGGGGGTGGCTACACCTTC
d_gene: NA; v_gene: TRBV6-6; j_gene: TRBJ2-3; abundance: few; CDR3aa: CASSYSIAVSTDTQYF; CDR3nt: TGTGCCAGCAGTTACTCGATTGCGGTTAGCACAGATACGCAGTATTTT
d_gene: NA; v_gene: TRBV6-5; j_gene: TRBJ1-6; abundance: NA; CDR3aa: CASRDSSYNSPLHF; CDR3nt: TGTGCCAGCAGGGACAGCTCCTATAATTCACCCCTCCACTTT
d_gene: NA; v_gene: TRBV29-1; j_gene: TRBJ2-7; abundance: few; CDR3aa: CSVGTYEQYF; CDR3nt: TGCAGCGTCGGAACCTACGAGCAGTACTTC
d_gene: NA; v_gene: TRBV30; j_gene: TRBJ2-7; abundance: NA; CDR3aa: CAWSGPGEQYF; CDR3nt: TGTGCCTGGAGTGGCCCGGGGGAGCAGTACTTC
d_gene: NA; v_gene: TRBV12-3/TRBV12-4; j_gene: TRBJ1-2; abundance: many; CDR3aa: CASSPTGAYGYTF; CDR3nt: TGTGCCAGCAGTCCGACAGGCGCCTATGGCTACACCTTC
d_gene: NA; v_gene: TRBV25-1; j_gene: TRBJ2-3; abundance: many; CDR3aa: CASSESGTDTQYF; CDR3nt: TGTGCCAGCAGTGAATCGGGGACAGATACGCAGTATTTT
d_gene: TRBD1; v_gene: TRBV20-1; j_gene: TRBJ1-6; abundance: few; CDR3aa: CSAEDRASSYNSPLHF; CDR3nt: TGCAGTGCGGAAGACAGGGCGAGCTCCTATAATTCACCCCTCCACTTT
d_gene: NA; v_gene: TRBV7-2; j_gene: TRBJ1-2; abundance: few; CDR3aa: CASSPQRPGYTF; CDR3nt: TGTGCCAGCAGCCCCCAGAGGCCCGGCTACACCTTC
d_gene: NA; v_gene: TRBV12-3/TRBV12-4; j_gene: TRBJ1-2; abundance: NA; CDR3aa: CASARGFGYTF; CDR3nt: TGTGCCAGCGCCCGGGGATTTGGCTACACCTTC